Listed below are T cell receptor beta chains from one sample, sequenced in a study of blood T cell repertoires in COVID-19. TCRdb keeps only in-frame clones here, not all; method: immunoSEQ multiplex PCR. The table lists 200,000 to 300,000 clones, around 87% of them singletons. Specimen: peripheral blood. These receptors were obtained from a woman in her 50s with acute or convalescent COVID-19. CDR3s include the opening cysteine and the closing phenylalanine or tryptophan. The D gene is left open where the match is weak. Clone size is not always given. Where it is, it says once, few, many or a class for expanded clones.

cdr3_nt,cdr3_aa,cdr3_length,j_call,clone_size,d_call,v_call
TGTGCCATCCACCGTCTTGAAAAACTTGAAGCTTTCTTT,CAIHRLEKLEAFF,13,TRBJ1-1,NA,NA,TRBV28
TGCGCCAGCAGCTCCGGGACAGGTAACACTGAAGCTTTCTTT,CASSSGTGNTEAFF,14,TRBJ1-1,NA,TRBD1,TRBV5-1
TGTGCCAGCAAAGCCGGCGGGAGGCCTTACGAGCAGTACTTC,CASKAGGRPYEQYF,14,TRBJ2-7,NA,TRBD2,TRBV2
TGCGCCAGCAGCTTGGTCAATAGCGGGGTGAGCTCCTACAATGAGCAGTTCTTC,CASSLVNSGVSSYNEQFF,18,TRBJ2-1,once,TRBD2,TRBV5-1
TGTGCCAGCCTCCAGCAGGGGGGCGACTATGGCTACACCTTC,CASLQQGGDYGYTF,14,TRBJ1-2,few,TRBD1,TRBV28
TGTGCCAGCAGTTTAGGCCCGGGACAGGGGGGTCAGCCCCAGCATTTT,CASSLGPGQGGQPQHF,16,TRBJ1-5,NA,TRBD1,TRBV28
TGTGCCAGCAGCTTAACCAATAGCGGGCTCAACAATGAGCAGTTCTTC,CASSLTNSGLNNEQFF,16,TRBJ2-1,NA,TRBD2,TRBV7-6
TGTGCCAGCAGCTTAGTTTGGGGCAGGAACACTGAAGCTTTCTTT,CASSLVWGRNTEAFF,15,TRBJ1-1,NA,NA,TRBV5-6
TGTGCCATCAGTTCGGGGGGATACGAGCAGTACTTC,CAISSGGYEQYF,12,TRBJ2-7,NA,TRBD2,TRBV10-3
TGTGCCAGCAGTTTACTCGGGGGCTATGGCTACACCTTC,CASSLLGGYGYTF,13,TRBJ1-2,once,NA,TRBV27
TGTGCCTGGAGTGCCGGACTGGACCGTACGGCTTTCTTT,CAWSAGLDRTAFF,13,TRBJ1-1,NA,NA,TRBV30
TGTGCCAGCAGCCGTCCGGGACAGTCCTACGAGCAGTACTTC,CASSRPGQSYEQYF,14,TRBJ2-7,NA,TRBD1,TRBV7-9